Following are 8 T cell receptor beta chains from one sample sequenced in a study of EBV T-cell therapy then PD-1 blockade in nasopharyngeal carcinoma. Measured with immunoSEQ multiplex PCR; TCRdb has only the in-frame clones, and not every one. The data hold 20,000 or so clones, with 82% observed a single time. No antigen has been identified for these receptors. Sample treatment: AdE1-LMPpoly-expanded autologous EBV-specific T-cell therapy followed by anti-PD-1 nivolumab. The input for sequencing was CD8+ T cells from blood, taken at day -245 from a patient whose treatment included autologous EBV-specific T cells and nivolumab. These receptors originate from a man aged 40-49 years with nasopharyngeal carcinoma.

The rearrangement joins TRBV5-1 to TRBJ1-1; 8 bases match TRBD1. The CDR3 has 16 amino acids. Germline lookup yields CDR1 SGHRS and CDR2 YFSETQ. J lost 1 base, V lost 1 base, and 6 bases had no gene match. CDR3 in amino acids: CASSLNAGQANTEAFF. CDR3 coding DNA: TGCGCCAGCAGCTTGAATGCGGGACAGGCGAACACTGAAGCTTTCTTT.

This chain joins TRBV7-6 and TRBJ1-1; D is possibly TRBD1 (6 bases). The CDR3 is made up of 16 amino acids. The V gene's germline CDR1 is SGHVS and CDR2 FNYEAQ. Trimming stripped 7 bases from V and 0 bases from J, with 18 bases between. The CDR3 sequence: CASTPGVGDMNTEAFF. CDR3 nucleotides: TGTGCCAGCACCCCAGGCGTAGGGGACATGAACACTGAAGCTTTCTTT.

This chain uses TRBV19 with TRBJ2-1, with 7 nucleotides matching TRBD1. Germline loops: CDR1 LNHDA, CDR2 SQIVND (reference sequence). V lost 3 bases, J lost 1 base, and 3 bases stayed unmatched. The CDR3 is made up of 15 amino acids. The CDR3 reads CASSIWTGSYNEQFF. CDR3 bases: TGTGCCAGTAGTATTTGGACAGGATCCTACAATGAGCAGTTCTTC.

The chain recombines TRBV6-4 with TRBJ2-2, with D unclear. Trimming removed 4 bases from V and 4 bases from J, with 7 bases in between. This CDR3 has 13 residues. Germline values: CDR1 MRHNA, CDR2 SNTAGT. CDR3 bases: TGTGCCAGCAGTGTAAGGGCCACCGGGGAGCTGTTTTTT. This sequence encodes CASSVRATGELFF.

The chain links TRBV7-9 to TRBJ2-5; 8 bases agree with TRBD1. The junction had 15 bases not matched to a gene; V was cut back by 1 base and J by 2 bases. CDR1 and CDR2 (germline): SEHNR, FQNEAQ (reference sequence). There are 19 residues in the CDR3. The CDR3 region is CASSLGWTGRMDLQETQYF. CDR3 bases: TGTGCCAGCAGCTTAGGCTGGACAGGGAGGATGGACTTACAAGAGACCCAGTACTTC.

V and J are TRBV4-3 and TRBJ1-2; D possibly corresponds to TRBD1 (6 bases). Trimming took off 1 base at V and 8 bases at J, with 11 bases between the two ends. Germline V gives CDR1 LGHNA, CDR2 YSLEER. The CDR3 extends over 13 amino acids. CDR3 sequence reads: CASSQGTDFGYTF. As DNA, the CDR3 is TGCGCCAGCAGCCAAGGGACAGACTTCGGCTACACCTTC.

The chain links TRBV13 to TRBJ1-6; D gene uncertain. This CDR3 region has 15 residues. Germline CDR1 reads PRHDT; CDR2 reads FYEKMQ (reference sequence). V was clipped by 5 bases and J by 3 bases, with 11 bases between them. CDR3 sequence: CASSLRGVYNSPLHF. The CDR3 coding sequence is TGTGCCAGCAGCCTGCGCGGGGTCTATAATTCACCCCTCCACTTT.

This clone has only one observation. The final CDR3 position lacks the conserved phenylalanine or tryptophan, pointing to a likely read error. The chain links TRBV25-1 to TRBJ2-7, with no clear D. Per germline, CDR1 MGHDK and CDR2 SYGVNS. The CDR3 contains 15 residues. Trimming stripped 5 bases from V and 0 bases from J, with 14 bases between. The CDR3 DNA follows: TGTGCCAGCAGTACCACGCGACTGCCCTCCTACGAGCAGTACCTC. Translating gives CASSTTRLPSYEQYL.